Listed below are T cell receptor beta chains from one sample, sequenced in a study of blood T cell repertoires in COVID-19. Sequenced by immunoSEQ multiplex PCR; TCRdb stores in-frame clones only, minus some. This sample carries approximately 230,000 clones, roughly 88% of them seen once, and the ten largest clones take about 5.9%. The specimen sequenced was peripheral blood. Every receptor here comes from a young woman with COVID-19, enrolled during active disease. CDR3s include the opening cysteine and the closing phenylalanine or tryptophan. A D gene is named only where the DNA matches it firmly. Expanded clones get a size class; other rows say once, few or many, or leave the size out.

V	J	size	D	CDR3	DNA
TRBV29-1	TRBJ2-3	-	TRBD1	CSVGTGPGDTQYF	TGCAGCGTTGGGACAGGGCCAGGGGATACGCAGTATTTT
TRBV6-5	TRBJ2-1	once	-	CASSYLLPSSYNEQFF	TGTGCCAGCAGTTATTTATTGCCGAGCTCCTACAATGAGCAGTTCTTC
TRBV11-3	TRBJ1-6	-	TRBD1	CASSLEGTENSPLHF	TGTGCCAGCAGCTTAGAAGGGACAGAGAATTCACCCCTCCACTTT
TRBV28	TRBJ1-1	few	-	CASSSPWGRVGKDTEAFF	TGTGCCAGCAGTTCCCCCTGGGGCAGGGTGGGGAAGGACACTGAAGCTTTCTTT
TRBV5-1	TRBJ2-1	-	TRBD2	CASSRTSGTYNEQFF	TGCGCCAGCAGCCGGACTAGCGGAACCTACAATGAGCAGTTCTTC
TRBV13	TRBJ1-4	-	-	CASSLGGENEKLFF	TGTGCCAGCAGCTTAGGGGGAGAGAATGAAAAACTGTTTTTT
TRBV27	TRBJ1-5	-	-	CASSLRYHSNQPQHF	TGTGCCAGCAGTTTACGGTACCATAGCAATCAGCCCCAGCATTTT
TRBV10-3	TRBJ2-5	-	-	CAISDGGGETQYF	TGTGCCATCAGTGATGGTGGGGGCGAGACCCAGTACTTC
TRBV7-9	TRBJ2-3	once	-	CASSIRGGTDTQYF	TGTGCCAGCAGCATCCGGGGAGGCACAGATACGCAGTATTTT
TRBV5-1	TRBJ2-2	-	TRBD1	CASSLRLGQGNTGELFF	TGCGCCAGCAGCTTGAGGCTGGGACAGGGGAACACCGGGGAGCTGTTTTTT
TRBV6-2/TRBV6-3	TRBJ1-5	-	-	CASSLHQLSNQPQHF	TGTGCCAGCAGCCTCCATCAGTTGAGCAATCAGCCCCAGCATTTT
TRBV19	TRBJ2-4	-	TRBD1	CASSSGQGTNIQYF	TGTGCCAGTAGTTCGGGACAGGGAACAAACATTCAGTACTTC
TRBV29-1	TRBJ2-6	-	-	CSASSGANVLTF	TGCAGCGCTAGCTCTGGGGCCAACGTCCTGACTTTC
TRBV6-5	TRBJ1-5	-	TRBD1	CAASKGAGNQPQHF	TGTGCCGCCTCGAAGGGGGCAGGCAATCAGCCCCAGCATTTT
TRBV7-2	TRBJ2-5	-	TRBD2	CASSAPGLAGGETQYF	TGTGCCAGCAGCGCGCCAGGACTAGCGGGGGGAGAGACCCAGTACTTC
TRBV10-3	TRBJ1-5	-	TRBD1	CATGTGGAFPPPGNQPQHF	TGTGCCACGGGGACAGGGGGCGCTTTTCCCCCCCCTGGCAATCAGCCCCAGCATTTT
TRBV28	TRBJ2-3	-	-	CASSGDWISVEDTQYF	TGTGCCAGCAGCGGGGACTGGATTTCGGTGGAAGATACGCAGTATTTT
TRBV7-2	TRBJ2-3	-	TRBD2	CASSLVLAGSTDTQYF	TGTGCCAGCAGCTTAGTCCTAGCGGGTAGTACAGATACGCAGTATTTT
TRBV12-3/TRBV12-4	TRBJ1-6	-	-	CASSFSRDSPLHF	TGTGCCAGCAGTTTTAGCCGCGATTCACCCCTCCACTTT
TRBV7-8	TRBJ1-6	-	TRBD1	CASSVTLGQANSPLHF	TGTGCCAGCAGCGTCACGCTAGGACAGGCCAATTCACCCCTCCACTTT
TRBV7-8	TRBJ1-1	few	TRBD1	CASSLRGTGDEAFF	TGTGCCAGCAGCTTGCGCGGGACAGGGGATGAAGCTTTCTTT
TRBV28	TRBJ2-6	-	TRBD1	CASGDLGTAGANVLTF	TGTGCCAGCGGCGACCTGGGGACAGCTGGGGCCAACGTCCTGACTTTC
TRBV5-1	TRBJ2-7	-	TRBD1	CASSLEAGGYEQYF	TGCGCCAGCAGCTTGGAGGCAGGGGGATACGAGCAGTACTTC
TRBV15	TRBJ1-3	-	-	CATSRGTAGNTIYF	TGTGCCACCAGCAGAGGGACAGCTGGAAACACCATATATTTT
TRBV4-1	TRBJ2-1	-	-	CASSQSTLSGSSYNEQFF	TGCGCCAGCAGCCAATCCACCCTTAGCGGTAGCTCCTACAATGAGCAGTTCTTC
TRBV28	TRBJ2-7	-	TRBD1	CASSSTGTGVYEQYF	TGTGCCAGCAGTTCCACCGGGACAGGTGTTTACGAGCAGTACTTC
TRBV4-3	TRBJ1-3	-	-	CASSQSGSAGNTIYF	TGCGCCAGCAGCCAGTCAGGGTCGGCTGGAAACACCATATATTTT
TRBV9	TRBJ1-6	-	-	CASSPWDINSPLHF	TGTGCCAGCAGCCCCTGGGACATAAATTCACCCCTCCACTTT
TRBV9	TRBJ2-1	few	-	CASSTTRGAYNEQFF	TGTGCCAGCAGCACAACCAGGGGGGCTTACAATGAGCAGTTCTTC
TRBV7-2	TRBJ2-2	-	TRBD2	CASSFLRWREGRLIGELFF	TGTGCCAGCAGCTTTCTGAGATGGCGGGAGGGTCGATTAATCGGGGAGCTGTTTTTT
TRBV18	TRBJ1-5	-	-	CASSPGSNQPQHF	TGTGCCAGCTCACCGGGGAGTAATCAGCCCCAGCATTTT
TRBV10-3	TRBJ1-3	-	-	CAISERTDSGNTIYF	TGTGCCATCAGTGAGAGGACAGACTCTGGAAACACCATATATTTT
TRBV5-1	TRBJ1-3	-	-	CASSTTTGSGDTIYF	TGCGCCAGCAGCACCACAACAGGGTCTGGAGACACCATATATTTT
TRBV5-1	TRBJ2-3	-	-	CASSKDKFQRPDTDTQYF	TGCGCCAGCAGCAAGGACAAATTCCAACGGCCCGACACAGATACGCAGTATTTT
TRBV5-4	TRBJ2-2	-	-	CASSLVQGLTGELFF	TGTGCCAGCAGCTTGGTACAGGGCCTCACCGGGGAGCTGTTTTTT
TRBV2	TRBJ1-2	-	-	CASSTSSGSYGYTF	TGTGCCAGCAGTACAAGTTCCGGGAGCTATGGCTACACCTTC
TRBV18	TRBJ2-5	-	-	CASSPGQRETQYF	TGTGCCAGCTCACCTGGACAGCGGGAGACCCAGTACTTC